This TCR beta chain was identified in a study of type 1 regulatory T cells. Overall study context: An in vitro protocol generated T-allo10, a Tr1-enriched, alloantigen-specific CD4 T cell product.

TCRdb analysed the reads with MiXCR anew, one entry per CDR3 protein. Of some 71,000 distinct CDR3 sequences listed, less than 25% were seen once; the top ten hold more than 7.5%. This clonotype was recorded a few times. As yet, its antigen is unknown. Germline V lookup: CDR1 SQVTM, CDR2 ANQGSEA. The CDR3 extends over 17 amino acids. V shed 7 bases and J 6 bases; nucleotides not matched to a gene: 15. General observations from the study: Compared with non-Tr1 cells, Tr1 cells showed a narrower TCR repertoire.

The TCR originated in a human donor in good health. The chain carries TRBV29-1 and TRBJ2-1, with 13 bases matching TRBD2. The specimen sequenced was cultured type 1 regulatory T (Tr1) cells, either the whole culture or a sorted fraction (not recorded which). CDR3 in DNA: TGCAGCGCGATACTAGCGGGAGGGCCCTGGGTTGCCAATGAGCAGTTCTTC. Encoded protein: CSAILAGGPWVANEQFF.